A single T cell receptor (beta chain) is shown here with its context. Germline V gene data show CDR1 as MGHDK and CDR2 as SYGVNS. The CDR3 runs 14 residues. V dropped 4 bases and J dropped 7 bases, with 17 bases sitting between them. This entry comes from a study of radiation and T cells in renal cell carcinoma. For the study at large: Nephrectomy followed 15 Gy stereotactic body radiation by 4 weeks.

The time point was: baseline pretreatment blood. Treatment of the sample: 15 Gy SBRT to primary tumor, nephrectomy 4 weeks later. The tumor was a clear cell renal cell carcinoma. Assay used: immunoSEQ multiplex PCR; TCRdb lists only in-frame clones, some missing. The repertoire holds roughly 53,000 clones, with approximately 83% as singletons. This clonotype originated in a woman between 70 and 85 years old with renal cell carcinoma. The V gene is TRBV25-1, the J gene TRBJ2-7; D is possibly TRBD1 (6 bases). The sample consisted of blood, taken from a patient whose treatment included radiotherapy and nephrectomy. The CDR3 loop reads CASSAITGSGEQYF. CDR3 sequence (DNA): TGTGCCAGCAGTGCGATCACAGGGTCGGGAGAGCAGTACTTC.